Listed below are T cell receptor beta chains from one sample, sequenced in a study of T-cell memory formation after mild COVID-19. TCRdb itself ran the 5' RACE reads through MiXCR, one entry per CDR3 protein. The sample lists under 250,000 distinct CDR3 sequences, roughly 10% occurring once. Sequencing was carried out using PBMCs or a T cell subset sorted from them (not recorded which). Source of these receptors: a young man who had mild COVID-19 (a few samples of this study predate the infection). Cell type and time point are not known. Each CDR3 is given with its conserved first and last residue. Each record gives: clone size, J gene, D gene, V gene, CDR3 DNA, CDR3 protein. The D gene is left open where the match is weak. The size entry is marked missing in some rows and otherwise reads once, few, many or a size class.

clone size: few
J gene: TRBJ2-3
D gene: TRBD2
V gene: TRBV5-6
CDR3 DNA: TGTGCCAGCAGCCCCGGGACTAGCGGCACAGATACGCAGTATTTT
CDR3 protein: CASSPGTSGTDTQYF

clone size: many
J gene: TRBJ2-1
D gene: -
V gene: TRBV7-2
CDR3 DNA: TGTGCCAGCAGCTCCCAGCCAGGGTATGAGCAGTTCTTC
CDR3 protein: CASSSQPGYEQFF

clone size: many
J gene: TRBJ2-1
D gene: TRBD2
V gene: TRBV7-3
CDR3 DNA: TGTGCCAGCAGCCCAAGCGGGGGGGCCTATGAGCAGTTCTTC
CDR3 protein: CASSPSGGAYEQFF

clone size: -
J gene: TRBJ2-2
D gene: TRBD1
V gene: TRBV7-9
CDR3 DNA: TGTGCCAGCAGCAGTGACAGGGACACCGGGGAGCTGTTTTTT
CDR3 protein: CASSSDRDTGELFF

clone size: few
J gene: TRBJ2-7
D gene: TRBD1
V gene: TRBV20-1
CDR3 DNA: TGCAGTGCTAGAGGAAGCCGGGGACAGGGATCGGGCGAGCAGTACTTC
CDR3 protein: CSARGSRGQGSGEQYF

clone size: -
J gene: TRBJ2-5
D gene: -
V gene: TRBV6-2/TRBV6-3
CDR3 DNA: TGTGCCAGCAAAAACCCGGGGTACCACGAGACCCAGTACTTC
CDR3 protein: CASKNPGYHETQYF

clone size: few
J gene: TRBJ2-2
D gene: -
V gene: TRBV24-1
CDR3 DNA: TGTGCCACCAGTGATTTGACGGAAGGGCGCGGGGAGCTGTTTTTT
CDR3 protein: CATSDLTEGRGELFF

clone size: -
J gene: TRBJ2-4
D gene: -
V gene: TRBV28
CDR3 DNA: TGTGCCAGCAGCTCCAGGGGAGCCAAAAACATTCAGTACTTC
CDR3 protein: CASSSRGAKNIQYF

clone size: -
J gene: TRBJ2-5
D gene: -
V gene: TRBV7-2
CDR3 DNA: TGTGCCAGCAGCGTAGACAGATTCGGGACCCAGTACTTC
CDR3 protein: CASSVDRFGTQYF

clone size: few
J gene: TRBJ1-1
D gene: TRBD1
V gene: TRBV18
CDR3 DNA: TGTGCCAGCTCACCCGACAGGGAGGCTGAAGCTTTCTTT
CDR3 protein: CASSPDREAEAFF

clone size: -
J gene: TRBJ1-6
D gene: -
V gene: TRBV20-1
CDR3 DNA: TGCAGTGCTAGACCGAGGCCACCCCTCCACTTT
CDR3 protein: CSARPRPPLHF

clone size: few
J gene: TRBJ2-5
D gene: -
V gene: TRBV5-1
CDR3 DNA: TGCGCCAGCAGCTTGGCCGGCGGAGACCAAGAGACCCAGTACTTC
CDR3 protein: CASSLAGGDQETQYF

clone size: few
J gene: TRBJ2-3
D gene: -
V gene: TRBV11-2
CDR3 DNA: TGTGCCAGCAGCTTAGATCTCGGGGATACGCAGTATTTT
CDR3 protein: CASSLDLGDTQYF

clone size: -
J gene: TRBJ2-5
D gene: -
V gene: TRBV12-3/TRBV12-4
CDR3 DNA: TGTGCCAGCAGTTTAACTGAGACCAAGTACTTC
CDR3 protein: CASSLTETKYF

clone size: few
J gene: TRBJ2-7
D gene: TRBD1
V gene: TRBV14
CDR3 DNA: TGTGCCAGCCGAAGACAGGGGGTCTACGAGCAGTACTTC
CDR3 protein: CASRRQGVYEQYF

clone size: -
J gene: TRBJ2-1
D gene: -
V gene: TRBV29-1
CDR3 DNA: TGCAGCGTTGAAGATCAACGGGGGAGCTCCTACAATGAGCAGTTCTTC
CDR3 protein: CSVEDQRGSSYNEQFF

clone size: -
J gene: TRBJ2-5
D gene: TRBD2
V gene: TRBV5-1
CDR3 DNA: TGCGCCAGCAGTCATAGCGGGGATCAAGAGACCCAGTACTTC
CDR3 protein: CASSHSGDQETQYF

clone size: many
J gene: TRBJ2-2
D gene: TRBD2
V gene: TRBV4-1
CDR3 DNA: TGCGCCAGCAGCCAAGACGGCGCGGGGGGATTAAAGACCGGGGAGCTGTTTTTT
CDR3 protein: CASSQDGAGGLKTGELFF

clone size: many
J gene: TRBJ1-5
D gene: -
V gene: TRBV10-3
CDR3 DNA: TGTGCCATCAGTCGGCGGCTTCTACAGGCTATTGATCAGCCCCAGCATTTT
CDR3 protein: CAISRRLLQAIDQPQHF

clone size: few
J gene: TRBJ2-3
D gene: -
V gene: TRBV5-6
CDR3 DNA: TGTGCCAGCAGCCTGGACTCTGGTATGGGGGGAAGCACAGATACGCAGTATTTT
CDR3 protein: CASSLDSGMGGSTDTQYF

clone size: few
J gene: TRBJ2-7
D gene: TRBD1
V gene: TRBV9
CDR3 DNA: TGTGCCAGCAGCGTAGGGGGACAGGGGTCCTACGAGCAGTACTTC
CDR3 protein: CASSVGGQGSYEQYF

clone size: few
J gene: TRBJ2-3
D gene: -
V gene: TRBV5-1
CDR3 DNA: TGCGCCAGCAGCTTGGGGGGGACCTCCGATACGCAGTATTTT
CDR3 protein: CASSLGGTSDTQYF

clone size: few
J gene: TRBJ1-6
D gene: -
V gene: TRBV30
CDR3 DNA: TGTGCCTGGAGTGTGGCCGGGAAGAATTCACCCCTCCACTTT
CDR3 protein: CAWSVAGKNSPLHF

clone size: -
J gene: TRBJ2-7
D gene: -
V gene: TRBV25-1
CDR3 DNA: TGTGCCAGCAGTGAATATTGGGGGGCCGATGCGTACGAGCAGTACTTC
CDR3 protein: CASSEYWGADAYEQYF

clone size: few
J gene: TRBJ2-5
D gene: -
V gene: TRBV5-1
CDR3 DNA: TGCGCCAGCCATAGACAACCGATCGAGACCCAGTACTTC
CDR3 protein: CASHRQPIETQYF

clone size: few
J gene: TRBJ2-5
D gene: TRBD1
V gene: TRBV7-3
CDR3 DNA: TGTGCCAGCAGCTCTGGGACAGGTCCCGGGACCCAGTACTTC
CDR3 protein: CASSSGTGPGTQYF

clone size: few
J gene: TRBJ2-3
D gene: -
V gene: TRBV18
CDR3 DNA: TGTGCCAGCTCACCGGTTAGCCCTAGCACAGATACGCAGTATTTT
CDR3 protein: CASSPVSPSTDTQYF

clone size: many
J gene: TRBJ1-4
D gene: -
V gene: TRBV12-3/TRBV12-4
CDR3 DNA: TGTGCCAGCAGTTTGACAGCAACTAATGAAAAACTGTTTTTT
CDR3 protein: CASSLTATNEKLFF

clone size: few
J gene: TRBJ2-3
D gene: TRBD2
V gene: TRBV7-2
CDR3 DNA: TGTGCCAGCAGCGGGACTAGCGGGGGGGCCTGGGGAGATACGCAGTATTTT
CDR3 protein: CASSGTSGGAWGDTQYF

clone size: -
J gene: TRBJ1-3
D gene: TRBD1
V gene: TRBV5-1
CDR3 DNA: TGCGCCAGCAGCTACGACAGGGGGCCGAACACCATATATTTT
CDR3 protein: CASSYDRGPNTIYF

clone size: few
J gene: TRBJ2-3
D gene: -
V gene: TRBV5-4
CDR3 DNA: TGTGCCAGCAGCTCGAACAGGGGGGGAAATACGCAGTATTTT
CDR3 protein: CASSSNRGGNTQYF

clone size: few
J gene: TRBJ2-5
D gene: TRBD2
V gene: TRBV7-9
CDR3 DNA: TGTGCCAGCAGCCCACTAGCGGGGTCATGGACCCAGTACTTC
CDR3 protein: CASSPLAGSWTQYF

clone size: few
J gene: TRBJ1-2
D gene: -
V gene: TRBV9
CDR3 DNA: TGTGCCAGCAGCGCCGACGGCGGCGGGTACTATGGCTACACCTTC
CDR3 protein: CASSADGGGYYGYTF

clone size: -
J gene: TRBJ1-6
D gene: -
V gene: TRBV27
CDR3 DNA: TGTGCCAGCAGTAGACAGAATTCACCCCTCCACTTT
CDR3 protein: CASSRQNSPLHF

clone size: few
J gene: TRBJ1-2
D gene: -
V gene: TRBV2
CDR3 DNA: TGTGCCAGCAGCGCATCCAGGGCAGGCGGTAGCTATGGCTACACCTTC
CDR3 protein: CASSASRAGGSYGYTF

clone size: many
J gene: TRBJ1-2
D gene: -
V gene: TRBV5-1
CDR3 DNA: TGCGCCAGCAGCCGGGACGGTGGCTACACCTTC
CDR3 protein: CASSRDGGYTF

clone size: -
J gene: TRBJ1-4
D gene: -
V gene: TRBV28
CDR3 DNA: TGTGCCAGCATCGCCGCAGGGATCCCCACAACTAATGAAAAACTGTTTTTT
CDR3 protein: CASIAAGIPTTNEKLFF

clone size: few
J gene: TRBJ2-7
D gene: -
V gene: TRBV29-1
CDR3 DNA: TGCAGCCCGTGGTCCTACGAGCAGTACTTC
CDR3 protein: CSPWSYEQYF

clone size: few
J gene: TRBJ1-1
D gene: -
V gene: TRBV7-2
CDR3 DNA: TGTGCCAGCAGCTTAGTGGGGGGGCGCGTTACTGAAGCTTTCTTT
CDR3 protein: CASSLVGGRVTEAFF

clone size: -
J gene: TRBJ2-5
D gene: TRBD1
V gene: TRBV2
CDR3 DNA: TGTGCCACCGACCGGACAGGGGTCTTCGGAGAGACCCAGTACTTC
CDR3 protein: CATDRTGVFGETQYF

clone size: -
J gene: TRBJ1-1
D gene: -
V gene: TRBV7-9
CDR3 DNA: TGTGCCAGCAGCTTAGGCATTCTTAATCCCGAAGCTTTCTTT
CDR3 protein: CASSLGILNPEAFF

clone size: many
J gene: TRBJ1-1
D gene: -
V gene: TRBV7-3
CDR3 DNA: TGTGCCACCGCCCGGACAGCGAACACTGAAGCTTTCTTT
CDR3 protein: CATARTANTEAFF

clone size: -
J gene: TRBJ2-1
D gene: TRBD1
V gene: TRBV7-2
CDR3 DNA: TGTGCCAGCAGCTTATCCTCAGGGGGCAATGAGCAGTTCTTC
CDR3 protein: CASSLSSGGNEQFF

clone size: few
J gene: TRBJ2-3
D gene: TRBD2
V gene: TRBV5-1
CDR3 DNA: TGCGCCAGCAGCATCGGGGGGGCCCCCACAGATACGCAGTATTTT
CDR3 protein: CASSIGGAPTDTQYF

clone size: -
J gene: TRBJ2-7
D gene: TRBD1
V gene: TRBV5-5
CDR3 DNA: TGTGCCAGCAGCTCGGGGACAGGACAGTACGAGCAGTACTTC
CDR3 protein: CASSSGTGQYEQYF

clone size: -
J gene: TRBJ1-1
D gene: -
V gene: TRBV4-3
CDR3 DNA: TGCGCCAGCAGCCTACACAAGAACACTGAAGCTTTCTTT
CDR3 protein: CASSLHKNTEAFF

clone size: -
J gene: TRBJ1-5
D gene: TRBD1
V gene: TRBV5-8
CDR3 DNA: TGTGCCAGCAGCTCGGGACAGGGCAGGGGACAGCCCCAGCATTTT
CDR3 protein: CASSSGQGRGQPQHF

clone size: few
J gene: TRBJ1-4
D gene: -
V gene: TRBV5-1
CDR3 DNA: TGCGCCAGCAGCTTGTCCGGGTCCGAAAAACTGTTTTTT
CDR3 protein: CASSLSGSEKLFF

clone size: few
J gene: TRBJ2-1
D gene: TRBD2
V gene: TRBV4-2
CDR3 DNA: TGTGCCAGCAGCCAAGCTGTGGGGGGGAGCTCCTACAATGAGCAGTTCTTC
CDR3 protein: CASSQAVGGSSYNEQFF

clone size: -
J gene: TRBJ1-2
D gene: -
V gene: TRBV7-2
CDR3 DNA: TGTGCCAGCAGCTCACAAGTGGGTTTGGATCTGAGGGGCTACACCTTC
CDR3 protein: CASSSQVGLDLRGYTF

clone size: -
J gene: TRBJ2-1
D gene: TRBD2
V gene: TRBV7-2
CDR3 DNA: TGTGCCAGCAGCCCCGAGAGCGGGGGGGCATCTGATGAGCAGTTCTTC
CDR3 protein: CASSPESGGASDEQFF

clone size: -
J gene: TRBJ2-7
D gene: -
V gene: TRBV10-3
CDR3 DNA: TGTGCCATCAGCATACAGACAGAGGGTGGCGAGCAGTACTTC
CDR3 protein: CAISIQTEGGEQYF

clone size: -
J gene: TRBJ2-5
D gene: -
V gene: TRBV24-1
CDR3 DNA: TGTGCCACCAGTGACCCACGGGCCCCAGGAAACCAAGAGACCCAGTACTTC
CDR3 protein: CATSDPRAPGNQETQYF

clone size: -
J gene: TRBJ1-4
D gene: -
V gene: TRBV5-6
CDR3 DNA: TGTGCCAGCAGCTCCGGACAGAGAGAAAAACTGTTTTTT
CDR3 protein: CASSSGQREKLFF

clone size: -
J gene: TRBJ2-7
D gene: -
V gene: TRBV12-3/TRBV12-4
CDR3 DNA: TGTGCCAGCAGTTTACGGAGTATCGGTTACGAGCAGTACTTC
CDR3 protein: CASSLRSIGYEQYF

clone size: -
J gene: TRBJ1-1
D gene: TRBD1
V gene: TRBV7-9
CDR3 DNA: TGTGCCAGCAGCTTCGGGGACAGGGGATCGGAAGCTTTCTTT
CDR3 protein: CASSFGDRGSEAFF